Included here is one T cell receptor (beta chain) sequence, with context. Its antigen is currently unknown. The sample belongs to a study of T cell repertoires in aging, cancer and after chemotherapy. The CDR3 totals 15 residues. Germline-derived CDR1 and CDR2 are KGHSH and LQKENI. The V and J ends lost 3 bases and 8 bases, in that order; junction bases with no gene match: 3. TRB rearrangements spanning V, D and J were amplified using mixed TRB-A/B primers. MiXCR was run by TCRdb on the multiplex PCR reads, yielding one entry per CDR3 protein. Counted here are about 4,500 distinct CDR3 sequences, approximately 37% occurring once; the ten biggest clones make up 50% to 70%. Whole-study findings and limits: In each cancer cohort, median generation probability increased across chemotherapy, suggesting thymic output rebounded. The repertoire data cannot show anything about immunological memory following chemotherapy.

Peripheral blood genomic DNA, not sorted cells or RNA, was the template. The TCR comes from a human donor with a solid tumor. V usage is TRBV18 and J usage is TRBJ1-6; 11 nucleotides align to TRBD1. The source material was blood. CDR3 region: CASSPGTGGDSPLHF. In nucleotides, the CDR3 is TGTGCCAGCTCACCCGGGACAGGGGGGGATTCACCCCTCCACTTT.